The sample holds many counts of the clone carrying this T cell receptor (beta chain). These data belong to a study of T-cell reconstitution after alpha-beta-depleted transplantation in children. Unique molecular identifiers featured in how the TCRbeta library was prepared. A single record per CDR3 protein comes from TCRdb applying MiXCR to the PCR reads. The sample has 700,000 or so distinct CDR3 sequences; about 12% are singletons. CDR1 is DFQATT, CDR2 SNEGSKA, per germline (reference sequence). V was shortened by 6 bases and J by 0 bases, with 11 bases between the two germline ends. The CDR3 sequence is 14 residues long.

The sequencing here drew on PBMCs, taken before TCRalphabeta/CD19-depleted stem cell transplant. V and J are TRBV20-1 and TRBJ1-4; D gene ambiguous. This clonotype was sampled from a girl aged 2 to 9 with congenital amegakaryocytic thrombocytopenia, due to receive a stem cell transplant. CDR3 sequence (DNA): TGCAGTGCGTCTCGGGGTTCAACTAATGAAAAACTGTTTTTT. The encoded protein is CSASRGSTNEKLFF.